The 13 T cell receptor beta chains reported below all come from one sample, sequenced in a study of blood T cell repertoires in COVID-19 (dated by TCRdb to 2018 to 2021). To prepare the library, the immunoSEQ multiplex PCR assay was applied. TCRdb holds this immuneACCESS table with in-frame rearrangements only. Some clones are missing; in checked studies, unresolved V genes explain under half, and the rest has no known cause. Here the sample has some 98,000 clones; less than 85% occur a single time. Of the sample, 11% is held by the ten largest clones. Source material: peripheral blood. The receptors derive from a man between 65 and 85 years old with active or convalescent COVID-19.

The chain links TRBV29-1 to TRBJ2-7, with 8 bases matching TRBD2. The germline V gene encodes CDR1 SQVTM and CDR2 ANQGSEA. The CDR3 covers 12 residues. With V trimmed by 5 bases and J by 3 bases, 3 bases remained unmatched. CDR3 amino acids: CSVRLANYEQYF. The CDR3 nucleotides are TGCAGCGTTAGACTAGCGAACTACGAGCAGTACTTC.

J is TRBJ2-2 and V is TRBV6-6; TRBD1 is a possible D gene (5 bases). The CDR3 consists of 13 residues. Per the germline V gene, CDR1 is MNHNY and CDR2 is SVGAGI (reference sequence). The germline V and J ends were trimmed by 4 bases and 7 bases, with 10 bases remaining between them. The chain's CDR3 is CASSSRVVGELFF. The CDR3 DNA is TGTGCCAGCAGTTCCAGGGTTGTCGGGGAGCTGTTTTTT.

The J gene is TRBJ2-5, the V gene TRBV5-1; maybe TRBD1 (5 bases). V shed 0 bases and J shed 4 bases, with 10 bases lying between them. This CDR3 spans 14 amino acids. CDR1 SGHRS and CDR2 YFSETQ come from the germline V gene. CDR3 sequence (DNA): TGCGCCAGCAGCTTGGTTGGGGCAGGAGAGACCCAGTACTTC. Translated: CASSLVGAGETQYF. Variable domain in full (rest from reference TRBV5-1 and TRBJ2-5): KAGVTQTPRYLIKTRGQQVTLSCSPISGHRSVSWYQQTPGQGLQFLFEYFSETQRNKGNFPGRFSGRQFSNSRSEMNVSTLELGDSALYLCASSLVGAGETQYFGPGTRLLVL.

The chain couples TRBV5-1 to TRBJ1-2; D is perhaps TRBD1 (6 bases). Germline V CDR1 and CDR2: SGHRS, YFSETQ. The CDR3 has 13 amino acids. Deletions cut 1 base from V and 2 bases from J, with 6 bases between. CDR3 in DNA: TGCGCCAGCAGCTTGCAGGGGAACTATGGCTACACCTTC. Translation gives CASSLQGNYGYTF.

This clone was observed a handful of times. V usage is TRBV27 and J usage is TRBJ1-5; D unclear. V lost 0 bases to trimming and J lost 0 bases, with 6 bases between them. The CDR3 is made up of 15 amino acids. Germline CDR1 MNHEY, CDR2 SMNVEV (reference sequence). DNA for the CDR3: TGTGCCAGCAGTTTATCGTGGAGTAGCAATCAGCCCCAGCATTTT. It specifies CASSLSWSSNQPQHF.

The CDR3 region has the DNA TGTGCCAGCAGTGTAACAACTAGCTTTTACACAGATACGCAGTATTTT. Translated: CASSVTTSFYTDTQYF. The chain combines TRBV6-1 with TRBJ2-3; maybe TRBD2 (6 bases). V was pared by 4 bases and J by 2 bases, with 16 bases between. Germline V gene sequence: CDR1 MNHNS, CDR2 SASEGT. This CDR3 is 16 amino acids long.

J is TRBJ2-5 and V is TRBV5-1; D possibly corresponds to TRBD2 (6 bases). The V and J ends lost 1 base and 5 bases respectively, with 18 bases between them. Germline V CDR1 and CDR2: SGHRS, YFSETQ. The CDR3 extends over 16 amino acids. The CDR3 region has the DNA TGCGCCAGCAGCTTGAGTCCTTCAGGCGGGGCGGAGACCCAGTACTTC. Translated, it gives CASSLSPSGGAETQYF.

In DNA, the CDR3 is TGTGCCAGCAGCCGACAGGGGAACACCGGGGAGCTGTTTTTT. This translates into CASSRQGNTGELFF. The chain combines TRBV7-9 with TRBJ2-2, with 7 bases that match TRBD1. This CDR3 spans 14 amino acids. From germline, CDR1 is SEHNR and CDR2 FQNEAQ (reference sequence). Germline trimming cut 5 bases from V and 1 base from J; bases unmatched to any gene: 1.

In this sample, this clone turned up a few times. V gene TRBV19 combines with J gene TRBJ1-1; 9 bases are shared with TRBD1. The CDR3 runs 11 residues. CDR1 LNHDA and CDR2 SQIVND come from the germline V gene (reference sequence). The V gene end was trimmed by 7 bases and the J gene end by 10 bases; junction bases not matched to a gene: 4. The CDR3 DNA reads TGTGCCAGTACCCCGGGACAGGGAGCTTTCTTT. Its protein is CASTPGQGAFF. Based on the CDR3 plus reference TRBV19 and TRBJ1-1, the full variable domain is DGGITQSPKYLFRKEGQNVTLSCEQNLNHDAMYWYRQDPGQGLRLIYYSQIVNDFQKGDIAEGYSVSREKKESFPLTVTSAQKNPTAFYLCASTPGQGAFFGQGTRLTVV.

The CDR3 bases are TGTGCCAGCAGCCATTACCCAGGCACAGATACGCAGTATTTT. Translating gives CASSHYPGTDTQYF. The chain uses TRBV4-2 and TRBJ2-3; D unresolved. Germline lookup yields CDR1 LGHNA and CDR2 YNFKEQ. The V end was cut by 3 bases, the J end by 1 base, with 8 bases between. CDR3 length: 14 residues.

V usage is TRBV6-6 and J usage is TRBJ2-7; the match to TRBD2 covers 9 bases. This CDR3 comprises 15 residues. V was pared by 7 bases and J by 3 bases, with 10 bases of the junction left unmatched. Germline CDR1 and CDR2: MNHNY and SVGAGI (reference sequence). CDR3 bases: TGTGCCAGCACTAATCCCCAGCGGGGGGACTACGAGCAGTACTTC. Its protein is CASTNPQRGDYEQYF.

The chain couples TRBV5-4 to TRBJ2-1; 11 bases map to TRBD1. The CDR3 loop spans 16 amino acids. CDR1 SGHNT and CDR2 YYREEE come from the germline V gene (reference sequence). The V segment lost 2 bases and the J segment 8 bases; nucleotides outside the gene matches: 9. The CDR3 bases are TGTGCCAGCAGCTTTGGACAGGGGGCCCCGTCGTATGAGCAGTTCTTC. It yields the protein CASSFGQGAPSYEQFF.

This clone was observed a single time. The gene calls are TRBV2 and TRBJ2-5; D call uncertain. The CDR3 is made up of 15 amino acids. Deletions cut 9 bases from V and 2 bases from J, with 19 bases between. Germline V lookup: CDR1 SNHLY, CDR2 FYNNEI. CDR3 DNA sequence: TGTGCCAGTGGTCCCGGCTGGCAGGCACAAGAGACCCAGTACTTC. This sequence encodes CASGPGWQAQETQYF.